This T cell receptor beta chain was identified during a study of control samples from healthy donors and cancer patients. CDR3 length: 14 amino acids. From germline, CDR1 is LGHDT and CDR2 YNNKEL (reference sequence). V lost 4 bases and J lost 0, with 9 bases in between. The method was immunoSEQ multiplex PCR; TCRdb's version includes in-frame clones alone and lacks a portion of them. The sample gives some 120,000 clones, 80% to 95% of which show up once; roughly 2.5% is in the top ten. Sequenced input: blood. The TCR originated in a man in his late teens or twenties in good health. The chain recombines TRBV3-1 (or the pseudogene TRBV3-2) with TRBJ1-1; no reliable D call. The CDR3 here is CASSLRRLNTEAFF. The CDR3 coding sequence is TGTGCCAGCAGCCTTCGCAGGCTGAACACTGAAGCTTTCTTT.